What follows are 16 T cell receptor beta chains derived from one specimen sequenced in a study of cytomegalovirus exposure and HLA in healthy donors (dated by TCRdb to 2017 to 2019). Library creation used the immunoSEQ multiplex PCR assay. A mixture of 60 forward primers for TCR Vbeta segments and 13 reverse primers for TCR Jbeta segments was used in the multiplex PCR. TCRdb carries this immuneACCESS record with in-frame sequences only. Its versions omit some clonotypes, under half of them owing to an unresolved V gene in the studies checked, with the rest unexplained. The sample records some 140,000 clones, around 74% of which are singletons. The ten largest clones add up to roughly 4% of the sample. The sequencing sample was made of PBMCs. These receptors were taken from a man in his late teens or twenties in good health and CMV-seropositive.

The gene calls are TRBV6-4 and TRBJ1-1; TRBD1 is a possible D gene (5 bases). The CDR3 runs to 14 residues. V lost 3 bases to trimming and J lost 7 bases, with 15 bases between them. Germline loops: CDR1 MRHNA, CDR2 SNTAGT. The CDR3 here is CASSDSYRRGEAFF. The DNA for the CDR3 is TGTGCCAGCAGTGATTCCTACAGGAGGGGTGAAGCTTTCTTT.

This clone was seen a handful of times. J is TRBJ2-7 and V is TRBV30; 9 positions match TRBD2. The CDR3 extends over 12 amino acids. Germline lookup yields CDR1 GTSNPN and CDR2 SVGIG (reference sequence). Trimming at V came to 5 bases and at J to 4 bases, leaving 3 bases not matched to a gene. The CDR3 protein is CAWVAGAYEQYF. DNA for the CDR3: TGTGCCTGGGTAGCGGGAGCGTACGAGCAGTACTTC.

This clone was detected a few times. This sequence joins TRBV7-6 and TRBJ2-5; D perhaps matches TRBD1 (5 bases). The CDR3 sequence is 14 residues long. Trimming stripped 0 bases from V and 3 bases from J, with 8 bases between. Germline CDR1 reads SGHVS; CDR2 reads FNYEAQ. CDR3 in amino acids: CASSLAETEETQYF. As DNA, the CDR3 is TGTGCCAGCAGCTTAGCGGAGACAGAAGAGACCCAGTACTTC.

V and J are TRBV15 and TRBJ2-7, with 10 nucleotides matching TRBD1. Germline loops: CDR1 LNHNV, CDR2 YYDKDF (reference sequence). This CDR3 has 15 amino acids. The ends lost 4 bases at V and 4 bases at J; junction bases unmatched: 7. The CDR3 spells CATSNRDRGIYEQYF. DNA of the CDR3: TGTGCCACCAGCAACCGGGACAGGGGAATTTACGAGCAGTACTTC. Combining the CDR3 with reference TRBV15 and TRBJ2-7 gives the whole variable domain DAMVIQNPRYQVTQFGKPVTLSCSQTLNHNVMYWYQQKSSQAPKLLFHYYDKDFNNEADTPDNFQSRRPNTSFCFLDIRSPGLGDTAMYLCATSNRDRGIYEQYFGPGTRLTVT.

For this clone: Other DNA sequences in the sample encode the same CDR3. The CDR3 DNA sequence: TGCGCCAGCAGCTCGACAGGGGATCCTGAAGCTTTCTTT. It encodes CASSSTGDPEAFF. The gene calls are TRBV5-1 and TRBJ1-1; 8 positions match TRBD1. CDR1 and CDR2 (germline): SGHRS, YFSETQ. This CDR3 comprises 13 residues. Unmatched junction bases numbered 4, after V lost 3 bases and J lost 6 bases.

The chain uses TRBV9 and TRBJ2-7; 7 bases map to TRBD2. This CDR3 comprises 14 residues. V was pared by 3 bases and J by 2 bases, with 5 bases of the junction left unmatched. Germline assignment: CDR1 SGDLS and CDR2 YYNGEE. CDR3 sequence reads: CASSALATTYEQYF. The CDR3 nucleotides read TGTGCCAGCAGCGCACTAGCGACCACCTACGAGCAGTACTTC. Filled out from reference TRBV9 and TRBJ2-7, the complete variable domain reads DSGVTQTPKHLITATGQRVTLRCSPRSGDLSVYWYQQSLDQGLQFLIQYYNGEERAKGNILERFSAQQFPDLHSELNLSSLELGDSALYFCASSALATTYEQYFGPGTRLTVT.

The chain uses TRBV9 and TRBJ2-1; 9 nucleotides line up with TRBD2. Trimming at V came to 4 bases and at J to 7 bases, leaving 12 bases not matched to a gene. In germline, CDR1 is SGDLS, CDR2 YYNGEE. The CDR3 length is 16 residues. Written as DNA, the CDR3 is TGTGCCAGCAGCCCGGGGACTAGCCCGATTCGGAATGAGCAGTTCTTC. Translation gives CASSPGTSPIRNEQFF.

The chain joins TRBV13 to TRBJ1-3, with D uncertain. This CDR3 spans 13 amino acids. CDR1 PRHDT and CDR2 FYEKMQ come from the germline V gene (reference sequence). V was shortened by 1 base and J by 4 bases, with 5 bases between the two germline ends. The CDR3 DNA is TGTGCCAGCAGCTTAGCTCCGGGAAACACCATATATTTT. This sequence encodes CASSLAPGNTIYF.

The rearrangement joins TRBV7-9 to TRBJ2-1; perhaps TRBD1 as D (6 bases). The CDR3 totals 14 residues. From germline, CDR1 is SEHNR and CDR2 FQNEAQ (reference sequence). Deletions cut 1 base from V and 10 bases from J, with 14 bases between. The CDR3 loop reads CASSLGGQHPEQFF. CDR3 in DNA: TGTGCCAGCAGCTTAGGTGGACAGCACCCGGAGCAGTTCTTC.

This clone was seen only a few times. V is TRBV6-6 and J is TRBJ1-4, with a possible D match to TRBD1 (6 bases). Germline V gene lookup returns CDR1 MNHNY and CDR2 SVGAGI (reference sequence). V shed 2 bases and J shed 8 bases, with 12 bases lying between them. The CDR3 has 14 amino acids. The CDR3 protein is CASSYGGAWEKLFF. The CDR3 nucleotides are TGTGCCAGCAGTTACGGGGGGGCGTGGGAAAAACTGTTTTTT.

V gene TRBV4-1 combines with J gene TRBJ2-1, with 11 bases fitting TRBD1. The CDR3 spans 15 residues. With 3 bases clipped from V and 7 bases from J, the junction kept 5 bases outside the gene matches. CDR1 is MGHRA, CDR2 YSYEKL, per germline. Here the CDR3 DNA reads TGCGCCAGCAGCCAGGGACAGGGGGTGGGAAATGAGCAGTTCTTC. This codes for CASSQGQGVGNEQFF.

This chain's CDR3 is CASSSGTSGETQYF. CDR3 bases: TGCGCCAGCAGCTCGGGGACTAGCGGGGAGACCCAGTACTTC. The rearrangement joins TRBV5-1 to TRBJ2-5; TRBD2 aligns across 12 bases. The V segment lost 3 bases and the J segment 5 bases; nucleotides outside the gene matches: 2. CDR3 size: 14 residues. From germline, CDR1 is SGHRS and CDR2 YFSETQ.

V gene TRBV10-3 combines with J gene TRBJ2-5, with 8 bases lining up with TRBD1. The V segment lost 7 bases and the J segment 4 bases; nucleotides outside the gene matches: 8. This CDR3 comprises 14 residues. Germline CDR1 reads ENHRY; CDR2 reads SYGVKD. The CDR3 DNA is TGTGCCATCACGCCCGACAGGGGCGTAGAGACCCAGTACTTC. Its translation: CAITPDRGVETQYF.

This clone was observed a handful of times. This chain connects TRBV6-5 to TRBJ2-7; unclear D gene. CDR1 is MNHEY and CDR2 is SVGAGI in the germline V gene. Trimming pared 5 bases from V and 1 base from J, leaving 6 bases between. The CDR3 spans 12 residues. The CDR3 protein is CASSHTSYEQYF. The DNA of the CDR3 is TGTGCCAGCAGTCATACTTCCTACGAGCAGTACTTC.

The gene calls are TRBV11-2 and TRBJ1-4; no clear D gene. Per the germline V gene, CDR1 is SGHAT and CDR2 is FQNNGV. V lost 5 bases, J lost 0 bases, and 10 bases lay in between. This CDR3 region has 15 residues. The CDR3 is CASSPEGPTNEKLFF. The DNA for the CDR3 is TGTGCCAGCAGCCCAGAGGGTCCAACTAATGAAAAACTGTTTTTT.

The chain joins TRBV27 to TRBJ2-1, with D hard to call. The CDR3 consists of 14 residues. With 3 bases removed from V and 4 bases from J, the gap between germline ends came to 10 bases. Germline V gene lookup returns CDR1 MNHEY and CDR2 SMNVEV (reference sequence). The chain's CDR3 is CASSFSLNYNEQFF. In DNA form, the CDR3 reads TGTGCCAGCAGTTTTAGTCTGAATTACAATGAGCAGTTCTTC.